The source of this T cell receptor (beta chain) is a study of siplizumab effects on memory and regulatory T cells. Assay used: immunoSEQ multiplex PCR; TCRdb lists only in-frame clones, some missing. Of some 56,000 clones in the sample, just over 95% were seen once. The germline CDR1 and CDR2 sequences are SGDLS and YYNGEE. The CDR3 is 15 amino acids. V lost 0 bases and J lost 3; bases outside the gene matches: 5. Comment on this clone: Antigen: not known.

Study results and caveats: Under siplizumab, alloreactive sequences traced to unstimulated CD4+ memory cells were significantly reduced. There was no confirmation of the suppressive function of proliferating Tregs from siplizumab cultures. The naive T cell population seemed more diverse than memory cells and seemed a major contributor to the alloresponse. Where siplizumab was present, mappable alloreactive CD4+ clones averaged around 70% Treg-derived, compared with approximately 25% in controls.

The chain recombines TRBV9 with TRBJ2-7; 8 positions agree with TRBD2. The source is a human donor in good health. The sequenced material came from naive CD8+ T cells sorted from blood. The CDR3: CASSVGVAGSYEQYF. CDR3 in DNA: TGTGCCAGCAGCGTAGGAGTAGCGGGAAGCTACGAGCAGTACTTC. Full variable domain (rest looked up from reference TRBV9 and TRBJ2-7): DSGVTQTPKHLITATGQRVTLRCSPRSGDLSVYWYQQSLDQGLQFLIQYYNGEERAKGNILERFSAQQFPDLHSELNLSSLELGDSALYFCASSVGVAGSYEQYFGPGTRLTVT.